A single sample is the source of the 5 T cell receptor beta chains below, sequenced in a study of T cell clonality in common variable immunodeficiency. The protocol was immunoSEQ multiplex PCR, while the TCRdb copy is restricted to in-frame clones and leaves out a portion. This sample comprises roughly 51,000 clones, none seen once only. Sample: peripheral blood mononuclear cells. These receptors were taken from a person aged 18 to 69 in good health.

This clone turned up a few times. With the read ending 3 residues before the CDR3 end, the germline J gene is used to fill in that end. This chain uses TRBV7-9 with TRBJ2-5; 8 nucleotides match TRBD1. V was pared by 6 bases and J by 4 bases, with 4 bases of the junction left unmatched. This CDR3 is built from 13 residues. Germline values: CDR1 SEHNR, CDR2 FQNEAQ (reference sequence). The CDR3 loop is CASRGTGLETQYF. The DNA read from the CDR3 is TGTGCCAGCAGGGGGACAGGTCTAGAGACC. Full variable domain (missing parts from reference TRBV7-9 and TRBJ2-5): DTGVSQNPRHKITKRGQNVTFRCDPISEHNRLYWYRQTLGQGPEFLTYFQNEAQLEKSRLLSDRFSAERPKGSFSTLEIQRTEQGDSAMYLCASRGTGLETQYFGPGTRLLVL.

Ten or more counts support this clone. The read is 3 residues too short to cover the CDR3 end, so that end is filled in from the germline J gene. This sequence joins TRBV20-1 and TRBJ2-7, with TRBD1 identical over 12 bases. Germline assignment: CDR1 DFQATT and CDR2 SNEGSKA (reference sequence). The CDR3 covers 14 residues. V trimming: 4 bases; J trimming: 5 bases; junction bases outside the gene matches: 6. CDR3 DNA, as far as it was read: TGCAGTGCTATAACCGGGACAGGGGGCAACGAG. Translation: CSAITGTGGNE. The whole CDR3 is CSAITGTGGNEQYF.

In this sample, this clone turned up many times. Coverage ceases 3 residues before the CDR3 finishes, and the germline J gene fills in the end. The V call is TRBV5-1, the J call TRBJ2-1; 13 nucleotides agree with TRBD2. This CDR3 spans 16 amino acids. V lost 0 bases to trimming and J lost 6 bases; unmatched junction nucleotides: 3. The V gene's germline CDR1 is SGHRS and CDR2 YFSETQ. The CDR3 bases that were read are TGCGCCAGCAGCTTGGGGGGGACTAGCGGGACCAATGAG. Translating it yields CASSLGGTSGTNE. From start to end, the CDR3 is CASSLGGTSGTNEQFF.

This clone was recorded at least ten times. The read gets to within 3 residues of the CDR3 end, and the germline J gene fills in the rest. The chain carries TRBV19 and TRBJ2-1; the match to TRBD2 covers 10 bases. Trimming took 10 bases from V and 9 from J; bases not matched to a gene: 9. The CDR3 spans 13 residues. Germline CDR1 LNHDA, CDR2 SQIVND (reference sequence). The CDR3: CATALLAGLEQFF. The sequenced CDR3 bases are TGTGCCACCGCACTACTAGCGGGACTTGAG.

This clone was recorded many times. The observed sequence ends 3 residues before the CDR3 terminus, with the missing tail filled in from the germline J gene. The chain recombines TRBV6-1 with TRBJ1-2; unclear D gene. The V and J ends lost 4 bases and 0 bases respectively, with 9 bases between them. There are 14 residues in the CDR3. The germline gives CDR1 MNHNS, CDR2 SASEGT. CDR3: CASSVARTNYGYTF. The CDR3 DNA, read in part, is TGTGCCAGCAGTGTGGCCAGAACTAACTATGGC.